Sequencing of this TCR beta chain was carried out in a study of T cells in women clearing cervical HPV infection. Overall study context: No precancer developed; the control's incident HPV16 infection cleared within 12 months.

Germline V lookup: CDR1 DFQATT, CDR2 SNEGSKA (reference sequence). V dropped 3 bases and J dropped 5; count of bases not matched to a gene: 10. The CDR3 is 15 amino acids. All participants had a single incident cervical HPV16 infection, and prevalent HPV16 infections were excluded. The repertoire was sequenced with immunoSEQ multiplex PCR; TCRdb's copy has only in-frame clones and lacks some. This table holds 25,000 to 30,000 clones. Study-wide results and caveats: Cases carried less TRBV6-7 than controls: about 0.1% versus 0.15%.

Details on this clone: Its antigen is unknown. Read data end 3 residues before the CDR3 end; the end is taken from the germline J gene.

The TCR sequence derives from a woman between 18 and 75 years old with a cervical HPV16 infection that either progressed to CIN3+ or cleared (not recorded which). The sample consisted of blood buffy coat. The genes are TRBV20-1 and TRBJ2-5; 9 bases fit TRBD2. The CDR3 DNA, read in part, is TGCAGTGCTAGTATCGCGGGAGGGCCGGGGGAGACC. Residues: CSASIAGGPGET. The whole CDR3 reads CSASIAGGPGETQYF.